These T cell receptor beta chains were read from a single sample in a study of blood T cell repertoires in COVID-19. Sequencing used immunoSEQ multiplex PCR; TCRdb keeps in-frame clones, though not all of them. The profile shows approximately 46,000 clones, 80% to 90% of them singletons. Sequenced sample: peripheral blood. The receptors shown here come from a man between 65 and 79 years old with active COVID-19. Each CDR3 is given with its conserved first and last residue. D genes are given only for firm matches. Clone size is not always given. Where it is, it says once, few, many or a class for expanded clones.

>TRBJ2-2|TRBV7-2|.|.
TGTGCCAGCAGCTTAGCCAGATCCGGGGAGCTGTTTTTT
CASSLARSGELFF
>TRBJ1-1|TRBV5-1|.|.
TGCGCCAGCAGCCCACAGGTTTTTGACACTGAAGCTTTCTTT
CASSPQVFDTEAFF
>TRBJ2-3|TRBV7-9|once|TRBD2
TGTGCCAGCAGCACACTGTCGAAGGGACTAGTTTCAGATACGCAGTATTTT
CASSTLSKGLVSDTQYF
>TRBJ1-6|TRBV29-1|.|TRBD1
TGCAGCGTTCGACAGGGCGATTCACCCCTCCACTTT
CSVRQGDSPLHF
>TRBJ2-1|TRBV27|.|TRBD1
TGTGCCAGCAGTTATGACCGGGACAGAGCTTCCAATGAGCAGTTCTTC
CASSYDRDRASNEQFF
>TRBJ2-4|TRBV4-2|.|TRBD2
TGTGCCAGCAGCCACGAAAGGGATGCGGGGGGCCTAGCCAAAAACATTCAGTACTTC
CASSHERDAGGLAKNIQYF
>TRBJ1-1|TRBV7-2|.|.
TGTGCCAGCAGCTTGGCGGAGAGGGTCTCTGAAGCTTTCTTT
CASSLAERVSEAFF
>TRBJ2-7|TRBV12-5|few|TRBD2
TGTGCTAGTGGTTTGGAGGGCGGGGGGACCTACGAGCAGTACTTC
CASGLEGGGTYEQYF
>TRBJ2-5|TRBV9|.|TRBD1
TGTGCCAGCAGCGCGGACAGGGACGAGCGAGAGACCCAGTACTTC
CASSADRDERETQYF
>TRBJ2-1|TRBV3-1/TRBV3-2|.|.
TGTGCCAGCAGCCAACGGTATCGCGGGAATGAGCAGTTCTTC
CASSQRYRGNEQFF
>TRBJ2-2|TRBV7-9|.|TRBD1
TGTGCCAGCAGATTTGGACAGGGATCGAACACCGGGGAGCTGTTTTTT
CASRFGQGSNTGELFF
>TRBJ1-5|TRBV19|.|.
TGTGCCAGTAGTATACGAACAGGAATATATAGCAATCAGCCCCAGCATTTT
CASSIRTGIYSNQPQHF
>TRBJ2-7|TRBV5-5|.|TRBD2
TGTGCCAGCAGCCTGGGGACTAGCGGGGGCTCCTACGAGCAGTACTTC
CASSLGTSGGSYEQYF
>TRBJ1-3|TRBV27|.|TRBD1
TGTGCCAGCAGTGTCACAGGGGGCGGCGGAAACACCATATATTTT
CASSVTGGGGNTIYF
>TRBJ2-3|TRBV7-2|.|.
TGTGCCAGCAGCTTAGCAGGGGAAGGAGATACGCAGTATTTT
CASSLAGEGDTQYF
>TRBJ2-3|TRBV7-2|.|TRBD2
TGTGCCAGCAGCCTGACGAGCGGGGCCGGCACAGATACGCAGTATTTT
CASSLTSGAGTDTQYF
>TRBJ1-2|TRBV6-1|.|TRBD1
TGTGCCAGCAGTGACCCTCGGACAGGGCGCGGGAGGGGGTATGGCTACACCTTC
CASSDPRTGRGRGYGYTF